This T cell receptor beta chain was documented in a study of beta chain features in type 1 diabetes. Study-wide points: Naive, central memory and regulatory TCRB repertoires appeared more similar among patients than healthy donors. For Type 1 diabetes patients, all four CD4+ subsets carried TCRB CDR3s that were moderately but significantly shorter.

This clone was detected only a few times. Its matching antigen is unknown. The CDR3 loop spans 14 amino acids. V lost 4 bases to trimming and J lost 3 bases, with 15 bases between them. Germline V lookup: CDR1 GTSNPN, CDR2 SVGIG (reference sequence). Only one heparinised blood draw was taken per donor, and its volume averaged about 120 mL. The isolated RNA, all of it, was reverse transcribed, so expressed TCRB transcripts were what got sequenced. About 3.7 million reads on average were seen across naive, central memory and regulatory T cell samples. Some clones are missing from TCRdb's copy, which holds only in-frame ones; the method was immunoSEQ multiplex PCR. The sample shows about 280,000 clones, over 12% of them seen only once.

The source is a man aged 18-30 years with type 1 diabetes. The chain recombines TRBV30 with TRBJ2-5; D gene uncertain. The sequenced material came from naive CD4+ T cells from blood. The CDR3 protein is CAWNPKSVEETQYF. The CDR3 DNA reads as TGTGCCTGGAACCCGAAATCAGTTGAAGAGACCCAGTACTTC.